Presented here are 32 T cell receptor beta chains from one specimen sequenced in a study of blood T cell repertoires in COVID-19. Sequenced by immunoSEQ multiplex PCR; TCRdb stores in-frame clones only, minus some. This sample carries approximately 150,000 clones, roughly 79% of them seen once, and the ten largest clones take approximately 8.2%. The sample was peripheral blood. The source of these receptors is a human donor in a cohort sampled during active COVID-19.

The chain combines TRBV6-6 with TRBJ1-5; 7 bases match TRBD1. The V segment lost 7 bases and the J segment 0 bases; nucleotides outside the gene matches: 6. Germline loops: CDR1 MNHNY, CDR2 SVGAGI (reference sequence). The CDR3 runs to 15 residues. For the CDR3, the DNA is TGTGCCAGCAATGGGGACAGATATAGCAATCAGCCCCAGCATTTT. Translation gives CASNGDRYSNQPQHF.

This clone was counted once. The J gene is TRBJ1-2, the V gene TRBV5-4; 12 bases map to TRBD1. The germline V gene has CDR1 SGHNT and CDR2 YYREEE (reference sequence). The CDR3 extends over 16 amino acids. V was pared by 4 bases and J by 4 bases, with 8 bases of the junction left unmatched. The CDR3 coding sequence is TGTGCCAGCAGCGTGGGACAGGGGGCGCTGGGCTATGGCTACACCTTC. This encodes CASSVGQGALGYGYTF. Based on the CDR3 plus reference TRBV5-4 and TRBJ1-2, the full variable domain is ETGVTQSPTHLIKTRGQQVTLRCSSQSGHNTVSWYQQALGQGPQFIFQYYREEENGRGNFPPRFSGLQFPNYSSELNVNALELDDSALYLCASSVGQGALGYGYTFGSGTRLTVV.

V and J are TRBV6-1 and TRBJ1-1; 7 positions agree with TRBD1. Germline loops: CDR1 MNHNS, CDR2 SASEGT. Germline trimming cut 3 bases from V and 5 bases from J; bases unmatched to any gene: 12. The CDR3 sequence is 16 residues long. The CDR3 loop is CASSDRATGSGTEAFF. DNA of the CDR3: TGTGCCAGCAGTGATCGCGCGACAGGGTCGGGGACTGAAGCTTTCTTT.

This chain connects TRBV7-2 to TRBJ2-7; 12 nucleotides match TRBD2. This CDR3 spans 16 amino acids. Germline V gives CDR1 SGHTA, CDR2 FQGNSA. V trimming: 3 bases; J trimming: 5 bases; junction bases outside the gene matches: 8. CDR3 DNA: TGTGCCAGCAGCTTCTCTCCGACTAGCGGGAGCCACGAGCAGTACTTC. Translation: CASSFSPTSGSHEQYF.

The chain links TRBV29-1 to TRBJ2-1; 9 bases align to TRBD1. CDR3 size: 12 residues. Germline V CDR1 and CDR2: SQVTM, ANQGSEA. The V gene end was trimmed by 6 bases and the J gene end by 4 bases; junction bases not matched to a gene: 1. DNA of the CDR3: TGCAGCGTCGGGACAGGGTACAATGAGCAGTTCTTC. Translation gives CSVGTGYNEQFF.

This clone is a singleton in its sample. The chain carries TRBV28 and TRBJ2-1, with D possibly TRBD2 on 6 matching bases. The CDR3 sequence is 13 residues long. V was cut by 2 bases and J by 10 bases, with 12 bases left in between. Germline CDR1 and CDR2: MDHEN and SYDVKM. CDR3 bases: TGTGCCAGCAGTTTAGCCGGGGGTGGAGAGCAGTTCTTC. Protein: CASSLAGGGEQFF.

The CDR3 protein is CASSETPQGGDTEAFF. For the CDR3, the DNA is TGTGCCAGCAGTGAAACCCCACAGGGGGGGGACACTGAAGCTTTCTTT. J is TRBJ1-1 and V is TRBV6-1, with 8 positions matching TRBD1. The CDR3 runs 16 residues. CDR1 is MNHNS and CDR2 is SASEGT in the germline V gene. With V trimmed by 2 bases and J by 3 bases, 8 bases remained unmatched.

The chain employs TRBV2 and TRBJ2-3; the match to TRBD2 covers 11 bases. The CDR3 is 15 residues long. Germline CDR1 and CDR2: SNHLY and FYNNEI. V shed 9 bases, J shed 0 bases, and the junction held 5 bases outside the gene matches. This CDR3 is CASSGLAASTDTQYF. As DNA, the CDR3 is TGTGCCAGTTCGGGACTAGCGGCTAGCACAGATACGCAGTATTTT.

This clone was observed a handful of times. The chain joins TRBV28 to TRBJ2-7, with a tentative D call TRBD1 (7 bases). This CDR3 is 13 amino acids long. The germline gives CDR1 MDHEN, CDR2 SYDVKM. Trimming pared 8 bases from V and 2 bases from J, leaving 13 bases between. CDR3 protein: CASGGTDTYEQYF. The CDR3 coding sequence is TGTGCCAGCGGGGGGACAGATACCTACGAGCAGTACTTC.

The chain carries TRBV3-1 (or the pseudogene TRBV3-2) and TRBJ2-7, with 10 bases fitting TRBD2. Trimming at V came to 1 base and at J to 4 bases, leaving 16 bases not matched to a gene. Per germline, CDR1 LGHDT and CDR2 YNNKEL (reference sequence). The length of the CDR3 is 19 residues. CDR3 bases: TGTGCCAGCAGCCAAGTAAGTCTAGCGGGAGTTGGTAAGGATTACGAGCAGTACTTC. Translation gives CASSQVSLAGVGKDYEQYF.

This clone was seen only a few times. At one of its ends the junction is not consistent with the germline gene, which may arise from a read error. The identical CDR3 is also encoded by other nucleotide sequences in the sample. This chain uses TRBV6-5 with TRBJ2-3, with 7 nucleotides matching TRBD2. Germline V CDR1 and CDR2: MNHEY, SVGAGI. This CDR3 is 15 amino acids long. CDR3 in amino acids: CASSYSAGVQDTQYF. The CDR3 DNA follows: TGTGCCAGCAGCTACTCGGCGGGAGTTCAAGATACGCAGTATTTT.

The V call is TRBV29-1, the J call TRBJ2-7; 8 bases agree with TRBD1. From germline, CDR1 is SQVTM and CDR2 ANQGSEA. The CDR3 is 12 residues long. Germline trimming cut 7 bases from V and 6 bases from J; bases unmatched to any gene: 8. The chain's CDR3 is CSGWTGPTEQYF. CDR3 in DNA: TGCAGCGGTTGGACAGGGCCCACCGAGCAGTACTTC.

The chain joins TRBV18 to TRBJ2-2, with 8 nucleotides matching TRBD2. The germline V gene encodes CDR1 KGHSH and CDR2 LQKENI. The ends lost 5 bases at V and 1 base at J; junction bases unmatched: 3. The CDR3 spans 15 residues. The CDR3 is CASSLGLGNTGELFF. CDR3 DNA: TGTGCCAGCTCATTGGGACTAGGGAACACCGGGGAGCTGTTTTTT.

The rearrangement links TRBV16 to TRBJ2-7; 9 bases are a match to TRBD2. The CDR3 totals 14 residues. Germline CDR1 reads KGHSY; CDR2 reads FQNENV. Losses at the gene ends were 3 bases for V and 1 base for J; bases not matched to a gene: 1. DNA for the CDR3: TGTGCCAGCAGCCAGGGACTAGCTTCCTACGAGCAGTACTTC. It encodes CASSQGLASYEQYF.

The CDR3 DNA sequence: TGCGCCAGCAGCCAAGGCCGGACAGGGGGTGAGCAGTTCTTC. This gives the protein CASSQGRTGGEQFF. The rearrangement uses TRBV4-3 and TRBJ2-1; TRBD1 aligns across 10 bases. The CDR3 has 14 residues. The germline gives CDR1 LGHNA, CDR2 YSLEER. The junction had 3 bases not matched to a gene; V was cut back by 1 base and J by 9 bases.

The rearrangement uses TRBV4-1 and TRBJ1-2, with 11 bases fitting TRBD1. The CDR3 totals 16 residues. The germline V gene encodes CDR1 MGHRA and CDR2 YSYEKL. The V gene end was trimmed by 3 bases and the J gene end by 4 bases; junction bases not matched to a gene: 7. The CDR3 loop is CASSHSRTGGSYGYTF. CDR3 nucleotide sequence: TGCGCCAGCAGCCATTCCCGGACAGGGGGCAGCTATGGCTACACCTTC.

The CDR3, as DNA: TGTGCCAGCCTGCGGGGCTCCGTGAGGACCGGGGAGCTGTTTTTT. Translated: CASLRGSVRTGELFF. The rearrangement links TRBV5-6 to TRBJ2-2; a possible D gene is TRBD2 (6 bases). The length of the CDR3 is 15 residues. Trimming pared 7 bases from V and 5 bases from J, leaving 18 bases between. The germline CDR1 and CDR2 sequences are SGHDT and YYEEEE.

The genes are TRBV7-9 and TRBJ1-2, with D possibly being TRBD1 (6 bases). The CDR3 runs 14 residues. Trimming took 6 bases from V and 7 from J, leaving 18 bases between them. In germline, CDR1 is SEHNR, CDR2 FQNEAQ (reference sequence). The CDR3 DNA sequence: TGTGCCAGCAGGCCCCCGAGGGGGGGCGCTGGCTACACCTTC. Translation gives CASRPPRGGAGYTF.

The table lists this clone with a few counts. The V gene is TRBV7-3, the J gene TRBJ2-7; 7 positions agree with TRBD1. From germline, CDR1 is SGHTA and CDR2 FQGTGA. Trimming cost V 5 bases and J 0 bases; bases outside gene matches: 10. There are 16 residues in the CDR3. The CDR3 loop reads CASSPQPGQNSYEQYF. The DNA of the CDR3 is TGTGCCAGCAGCCCCCAACCGGGACAGAACTCCTACGAGCAGTACTTC.

This clone was counted a single time. The V gene is TRBV11-2, the J gene TRBJ2-7, with 8 bases fitting TRBD1. With V trimmed by 4 bases and J by 4 bases, 6 bases remained unmatched. Per germline, CDR1 SGHAT and CDR2 FQNNGV. This CDR3 contains 14 residues. The CDR3 region is CASSSRDRMYEQYF. The CDR3 coding sequence is TGTGCCAGCAGCTCCAGGGACAGGATGTACGAGCAGTACTTC.

This clone was detected only once. The DNA of the CDR3 is TGCAGCGTTGCGTCGAGGGGAGGGGCCTACGAGCAGTACTTC. This codes for CSVASRGGAYEQYF. The genes are TRBV29-1 and TRBJ2-7, with 7 nucleotides matching TRBD2. The CDR3 totals 14 residues. V lost 4 bases to trimming and J lost 2 bases; unmatched junction nucleotides: 8. Germline V gives CDR1 SQVTM, CDR2 ANQGSEA.

This clone was seen more than once but under ten times. The V call is TRBV4-3, the J call TRBJ2-2, with a possible D match to TRBD2 (6 bases). V lost 3 bases and J lost 2, with 19 bases in between. Germline lookup yields CDR1 LGHNA and CDR2 YSLEER. This CDR3 contains 18 residues. The CDR3 DNA follows: TGCGCCAGCAGCCACGAGCTTCCGGGACTGATTAACACCGGGGAGCTGTTTTTT. Its translation is CASSHELPGLINTGELFF.

The V call is TRBV7-3, the J call TRBJ2-5, with D maybe TRBD2 (7 bases). Trimming stripped 1 base from V and 0 bases from J, with 12 bases between. The CDR3 spans 16 residues. The V gene's germline CDR1 is SGHTA and CDR2 FQGTGA. The CDR3 is CASSLMAGAYQETQYF. The CDR3 coding sequence is TGTGCCAGCAGCTTAATGGCGGGGGCGTACCAAGAGACCCAGTACTTC.

The gene calls are TRBV5-6 and TRBJ2-7, with 9 bases aligning to TRBD2. V was clipped by 4 bases and J by 5 bases; unmatched bases: 4. CDR3 length: 13 amino acids. Germline CDR1 and CDR2: SGHDT and YYEEEE. CDR3 DNA sequence: TGTGCCAGCAGCAGTAGCGGGAGCGACGAGCAGTACTTC. Protein: CASSSSGSDEQYF.

The V call is TRBV10-3, the J call TRBJ2-3; 10 positions agree with TRBD2. Germline V lookup: CDR1 ENHRY, CDR2 SYGVKD. The junction had 13 bases not matched to a gene; V was cut back by 4 bases and J by 0 bases. The CDR3 has 19 residues. The DNA for the CDR3 is TGTGCCATCAGTGCCTCCCCCCCCACTAGCGGGACAAGCACAGATACGCAGTATTTT. Translating gives CAISASPPTSGTSTDTQYF.

This clone was recorded a few times. This chain uses TRBV7-9 with TRBJ1-1, with D tentatively TRBD1 (6 bases). Germline CDR1 is SEHNR and CDR2 is FQNEAQ (reference sequence). The CDR3 has 18 residues. Trimming removed 2 bases from V and 2 bases from J, with 21 bases in between. CDR3 region: CASSLPSGVDWYNTEAFF. DNA for the CDR3: TGTGCCAGCAGCTTACCTTCAGGGGTTGACTGGTACAACACTGAAGCTTTCTTT.

The rearrangement joins TRBV7-6 to TRBJ1-5; D is ambiguous. Germline V lookup: CDR1 SGHVS, CDR2 FNYEAQ. V shed 10 bases and J shed 7 bases, with 20 bases lying between them. The CDR3 is 14 residues long. CDR3 coding DNA: TGTGCCAAGGACCGCGGGGAGAGTAGACAGCCCCAGCATTTT. Encoded protein: CAKDRGESRQPQHF. Supplemented by reference TRBV7-6 and TRBJ1-5, the full variable domain reads GAGVSQSPRYKVTKRGQDVALRCDPISGHVSLYWYRQALGQGPEFLTYFNYEAQQDKSGLPNDRFSAERPEGSISTLTIQRTEQRDSAMYRCAKDRGESRQPQHFGDGTRLSIL.

The rearrangement joins TRBV28 to TRBJ1-5; D might be TRBD1 (6 bases). The CDR3 is 15 residues long. Germline CDR1 reads MDHEN; CDR2 reads SYDVKM. V was shortened by 6 bases and J by 3 bases, with 15 bases between the two germline ends. The CDR3: CASRARNRDNQPQHF. Here the CDR3 DNA reads TGTGCCAGCAGGGCTCGTAACAGGGACAATCAGCCCCAGCATTTT. The variable domain in full, completed from reference TRBV28 and TRBJ1-5, reads DVKVTQSSRYLVKRTGEKVFLECVQDMDHENMFWYRQDPGLGLRLIYFSYDVKMKEKGDIPEGYSVSREKKERFSLILESASTNQTSMYLCASRARNRDNQPQHFGDGTRLSIL.

This rearrangement joins TRBV5-6 to TRBJ1-5; no definite D call. This CDR3 has 12 amino acids. V lost 4 bases and J lost 6, with 8 bases in between. The germline CDR1 and CDR2 sequences are SGHDT and YYEEEE. CDR3 DNA sequence: TGTGCCAGCAGCCTAGGAGTTCAGCCCCAGCATTTT. It codes for CASSLGVQPQHF. The variable domain in full, with the rest retrieved from reference TRBV5-6 and TRBJ1-5, is DAGVTQSPTHLIKTRGQQVTLRCSPKSGHDTVSWYQQALGQGPQFIFQYYEEEERQRGNFPDRFSGHQFPNYSSELNVNALLLGDSALYLCASSLGVQPQHFGDGTRLSIL.

This sequence joins TRBV28 and TRBJ2-7; TRBD1 might be the D (5 bases). With 2 bases removed from V and 3 bases from J, the gap between germline ends came to 11 bases. CDR3 length equals 14 residues. CDR1 is MDHEN, CDR2 SYDVKM, per germline. This chain's CDR3 is CASSLTAQGYEQYF. The CDR3 nucleotides are TGTGCCAGCAGTTTAACGGCCCAGGGCTACGAGCAGTACTTC. The full variable domain, completed using reference TRBV28 and TRBJ2-7, is DVKVTQSSRYLVKRTGEKVFLECVQDMDHENMFWYRQDPGLGLRLIYFSYDVKMKEKGDIPEGYSVSREKKERFSLILESASTNQTSMYLCASSLTAQGYEQYFGPGTRLTVT.

The V and J genes are TRBV28 and TRBJ2-3; 10 nucleotides match TRBD2. Germline lookup yields CDR1 MDHEN and CDR2 SYDVKM. Trimming removed 7 bases from V and 1 base from J; junction bases left unmatched: 2. There are 14 residues in the CDR3. CDR3 loop: CASTGLAGTDTQYF. CDR3 DNA: TGTGCCAGCACCGGACTAGCGGGCACAGATACGCAGTATTTT. Combining the CDR3 with reference TRBV28 and TRBJ2-3 gives the whole variable domain DVKVTQSSRYLVKRTGEKVFLECVQDMDHENMFWYRQDPGLGLRLIYFSYDVKMKEKGDIPEGYSVSREKKERFSLILESASTNQTSMYLCASTGLAGTDTQYFGPGTRLTVL.

For the CDR3, the DNA is TGTGCCAGCAGCTTGGCCGGGGAGGATACGCAGTATTTT. This gives the protein CASSLAGEDTQYF. V usage is TRBV5-6 and J usage is TRBJ2-3, with D possibly TRBD2 on 5 matching bases. The V gene lost 0 bases and the J gene lost 6 bases, with 8 bases spanning the gap. Germline-derived CDR1 and CDR2 are SGHDT and YYEEEE. The CDR3 has 13 amino acids.